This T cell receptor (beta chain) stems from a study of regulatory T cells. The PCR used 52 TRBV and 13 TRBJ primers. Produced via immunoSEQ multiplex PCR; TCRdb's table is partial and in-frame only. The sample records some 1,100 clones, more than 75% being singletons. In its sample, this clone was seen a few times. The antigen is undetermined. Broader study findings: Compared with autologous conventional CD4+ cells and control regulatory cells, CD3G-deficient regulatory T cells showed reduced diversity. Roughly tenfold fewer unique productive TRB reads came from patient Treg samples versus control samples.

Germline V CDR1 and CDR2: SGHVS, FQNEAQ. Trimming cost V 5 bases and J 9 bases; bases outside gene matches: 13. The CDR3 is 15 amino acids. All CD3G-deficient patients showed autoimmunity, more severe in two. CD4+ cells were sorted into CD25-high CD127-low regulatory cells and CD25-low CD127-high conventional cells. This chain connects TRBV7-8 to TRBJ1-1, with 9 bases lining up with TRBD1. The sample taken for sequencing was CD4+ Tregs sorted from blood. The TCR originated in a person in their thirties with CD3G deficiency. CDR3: CASSNALQGARKAFF. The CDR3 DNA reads TGTGCCAGCAGCAACGCACTACAGGGGGCGCGGAAAGCTTTCTTT.